This T cell receptor beta chain was sequenced in a study of Graves' ophthalmopathy and Graves' hyperthyroidism. This clonotype was recorded many times. Antigen specificity is unknown. As the template, RNA transcripts were used to amplify TCR beta CDR3 regions. The authors performed first-round RT-PCR with HTBI primers and then a second-round multiplex PCR. MiXCR, applied by TCRdb to the multiplex PCR reads, yields one record per CDR3 protein. The sample has approximately 700,000 distinct CDR3 sequences, 40% seen once. Study outcomes and limitations: Sensitivity of about 90% and specificity of less than 82% were achieved when a 13-signature model separated ophthalmopathy from stable hyperthyroidism.

Germline V gene lookup returns CDR1 SNHLY and CDR2 FYNNEI. This CDR3 spans 15 amino acids. V lost 5 bases and J lost 3, with 14 bases in between. This rearrangement joins TRBV2 to TRBJ1-5; D may be TRBD1 (6 bases). Input material: peripheral blood. The source of this sequence is an adult man with Graves' ophthalmopathy. The CDR3 loop is CASSQQQGYNQPQHF. CDR3 bases: TGTGCCAGCAGTCAACAACAGGGCTACAATCAGCCCCAGCATTTT.